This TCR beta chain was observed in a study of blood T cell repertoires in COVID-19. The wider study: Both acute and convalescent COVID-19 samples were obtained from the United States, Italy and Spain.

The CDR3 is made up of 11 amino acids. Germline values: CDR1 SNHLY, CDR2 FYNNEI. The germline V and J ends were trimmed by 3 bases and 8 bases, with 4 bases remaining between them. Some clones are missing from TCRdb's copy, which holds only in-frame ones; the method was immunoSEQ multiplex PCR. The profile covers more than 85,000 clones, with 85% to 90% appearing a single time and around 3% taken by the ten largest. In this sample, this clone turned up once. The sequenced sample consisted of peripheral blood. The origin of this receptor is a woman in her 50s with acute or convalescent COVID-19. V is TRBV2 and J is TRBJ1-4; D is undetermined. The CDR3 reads CASSEREKLFF. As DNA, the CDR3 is TGTGCCAGCAGTGAGCGGGAAAAACTGTTTTTT.